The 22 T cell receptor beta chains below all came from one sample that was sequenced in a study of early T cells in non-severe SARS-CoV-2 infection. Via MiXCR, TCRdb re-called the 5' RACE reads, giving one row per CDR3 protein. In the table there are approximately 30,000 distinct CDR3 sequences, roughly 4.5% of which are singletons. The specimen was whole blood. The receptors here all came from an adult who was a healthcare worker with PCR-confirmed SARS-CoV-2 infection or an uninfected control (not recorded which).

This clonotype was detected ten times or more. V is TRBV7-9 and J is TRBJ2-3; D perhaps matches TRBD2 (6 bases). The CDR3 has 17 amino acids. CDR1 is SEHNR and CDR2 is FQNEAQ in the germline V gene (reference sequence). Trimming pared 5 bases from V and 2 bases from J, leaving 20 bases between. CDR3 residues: CASSEARGGTITDTQYF. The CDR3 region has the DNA TGTGCCAGCAGCGAGGCCCGAGGCGGGACCATCACAGATACGCAGTATTTT.

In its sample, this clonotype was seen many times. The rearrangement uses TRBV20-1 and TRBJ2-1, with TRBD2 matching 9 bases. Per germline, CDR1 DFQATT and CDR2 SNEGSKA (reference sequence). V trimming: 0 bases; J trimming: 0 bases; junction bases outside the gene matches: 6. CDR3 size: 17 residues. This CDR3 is CSARDPSGTRSYNEQFF. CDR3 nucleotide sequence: TGCAGTGCTAGAGACCCTAGCGGGACCCGCTCCTACAATGAGCAGTTCTTC.

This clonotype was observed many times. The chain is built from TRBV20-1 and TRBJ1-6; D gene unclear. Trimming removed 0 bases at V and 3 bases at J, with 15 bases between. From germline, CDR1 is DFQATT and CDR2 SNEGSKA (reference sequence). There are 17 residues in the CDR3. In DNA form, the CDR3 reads TGCAGTGCTAGAGATTCCAGACAAGGAATCTATAATTCACCCCTCCACTTT. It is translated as CSARDSRQGIYNSPLHF.

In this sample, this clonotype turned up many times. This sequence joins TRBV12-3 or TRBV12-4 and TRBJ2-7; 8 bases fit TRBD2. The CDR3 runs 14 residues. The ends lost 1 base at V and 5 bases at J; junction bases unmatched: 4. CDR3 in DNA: TGTGCCAGCAGTTTAGGGACTAGCCCCCACGAGCAGTACTTC. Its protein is CASSLGTSPHEQYF.

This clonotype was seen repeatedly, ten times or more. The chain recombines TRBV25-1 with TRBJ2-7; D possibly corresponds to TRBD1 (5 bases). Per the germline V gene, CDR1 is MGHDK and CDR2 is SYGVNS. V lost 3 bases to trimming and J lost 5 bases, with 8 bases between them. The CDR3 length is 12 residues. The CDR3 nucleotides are TGTGCCAGCAGTGAGCAGGGCAACGAGCAGTACTTC. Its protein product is CASSEQGNEQYF.

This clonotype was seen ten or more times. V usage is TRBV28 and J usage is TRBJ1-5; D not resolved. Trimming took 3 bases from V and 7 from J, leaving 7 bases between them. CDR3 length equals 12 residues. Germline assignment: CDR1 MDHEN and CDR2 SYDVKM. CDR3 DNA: TGTGCCAGCAGTTTGTGGCAGCAGCCCCAGCATTTT. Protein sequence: CASSLWQQPQHF.

The CDR3 nucleotides read TGTGCCACCAGCAGAGATTGGGCTAGCGGGGGGCCCTACGAGCAGTACTTC. This encodes CATSRDWASGGPYEQYF. The gene calls are TRBV15 and TRBJ2-7; 11 nucleotides line up with TRBD2. This CDR3 is 17 amino acids long. V dropped 0 bases and J dropped 2; count of bases not matched to a gene: 6. Germline values: CDR1 LNHNV, CDR2 YYDKDF (reference sequence).

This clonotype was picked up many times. CDR3 DNA sequence: TGCGCCAGCAGCCAGGGAGCGGGGGTAGGGGCCAACGTCCTGACTTTC. Its protein product is CASSQGAGVGANVLTF. The V gene is TRBV4-3, the J gene TRBJ2-6; 8 bases match TRBD2. Germline values: CDR1 LGHNA, CDR2 YSLEER. After removal of 3 bases from V and 4 bases from J, the junction contained 5 bases not matched to a gene. This CDR3 region has 16 residues.

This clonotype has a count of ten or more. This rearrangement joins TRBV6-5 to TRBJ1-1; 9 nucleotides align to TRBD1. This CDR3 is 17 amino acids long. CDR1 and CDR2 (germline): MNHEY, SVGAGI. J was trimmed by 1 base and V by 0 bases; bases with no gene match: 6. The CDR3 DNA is TGTGCCAGCAGTTACTCTCCGGGGACAGGGTCGAACACTGAAGCTTTCTTT. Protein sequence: CASSYSPGTGSNTEAFF.

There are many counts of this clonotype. CDR3 protein: CASTLRGQAKNIQYF. The CDR3 DNA follows: TGTGCCAGCACCCTAAGGGGGCAGGCCAAAAACATTCAGTACTTC. This chain uses TRBV28 with TRBJ2-4; 7 nucleotides match TRBD1. The germline V gene has CDR1 MDHEN and CDR2 SYDVKM. This CDR3 is 15 amino acids long. Germline trimming cut 7 bases from V and 1 base from J; bases unmatched to any gene: 7.

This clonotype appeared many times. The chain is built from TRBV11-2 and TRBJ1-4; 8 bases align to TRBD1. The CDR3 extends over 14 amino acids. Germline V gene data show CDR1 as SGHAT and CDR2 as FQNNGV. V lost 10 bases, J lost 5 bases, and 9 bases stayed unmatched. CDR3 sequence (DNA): TGTGCCACCACGCCGAGGGACAGGAATGAAAAACTGTTTTTT. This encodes CATTPRDRNEKLFF.

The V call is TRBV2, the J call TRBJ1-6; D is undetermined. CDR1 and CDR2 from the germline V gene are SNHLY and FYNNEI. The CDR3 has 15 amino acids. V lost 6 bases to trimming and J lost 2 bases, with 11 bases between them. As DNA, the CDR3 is TGTGCCAGCAGCCCTGCCAGTCCCTATAATTCACCCCTCCACTTT. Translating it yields CASSPASPYNSPLHF.

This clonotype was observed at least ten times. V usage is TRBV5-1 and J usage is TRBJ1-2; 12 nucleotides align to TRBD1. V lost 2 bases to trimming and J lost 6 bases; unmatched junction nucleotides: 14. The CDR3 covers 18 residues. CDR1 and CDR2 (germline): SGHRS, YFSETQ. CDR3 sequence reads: CASSFNPAGTGGRDGYTF. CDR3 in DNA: TGCGCCAGCAGCTTCAATCCAGCTGGGACAGGGGGCCGGGATGGCTACACCTTC.

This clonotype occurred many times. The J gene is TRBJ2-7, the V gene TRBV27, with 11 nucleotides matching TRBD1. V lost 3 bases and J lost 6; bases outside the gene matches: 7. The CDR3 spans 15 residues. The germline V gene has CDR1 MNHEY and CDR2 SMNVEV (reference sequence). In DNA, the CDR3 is TGTGCCAGCAGTTTCCTCGGACAGGGGGCGGGCGAGCAGTACTTC. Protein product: CASSFLGQGAGEQYF.

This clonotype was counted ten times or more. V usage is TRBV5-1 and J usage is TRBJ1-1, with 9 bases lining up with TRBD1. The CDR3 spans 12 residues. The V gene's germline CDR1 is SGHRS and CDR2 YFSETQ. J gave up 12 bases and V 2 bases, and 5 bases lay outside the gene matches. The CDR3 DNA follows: TGCGCCAGCAGCTTACAGGGGGCGGAATCTTTCTTT. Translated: CASSLQGAESFF.

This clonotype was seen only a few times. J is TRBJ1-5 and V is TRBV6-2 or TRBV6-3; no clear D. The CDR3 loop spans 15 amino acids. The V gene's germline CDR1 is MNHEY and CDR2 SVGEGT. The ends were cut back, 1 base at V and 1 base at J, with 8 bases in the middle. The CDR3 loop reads CASSYFRQSNQPQHF. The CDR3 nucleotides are TGTGCCAGCAGTTACTTCAGGCAGAGCAATCAGCCCCAGCATTTT.

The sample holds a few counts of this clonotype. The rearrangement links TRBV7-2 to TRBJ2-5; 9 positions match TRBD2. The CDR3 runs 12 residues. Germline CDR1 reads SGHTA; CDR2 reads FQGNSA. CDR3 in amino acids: CAAGGYQETQYF. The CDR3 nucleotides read TGTGCGGCGGGGGGGTACCAAGAGACCCAGTACTTC. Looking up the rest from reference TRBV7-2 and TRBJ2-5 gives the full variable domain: GAGVSQSPSNKVTEKGKDVELRCDPISGHTALYWYRQSLGQGLEFLIYFQGNSAPDKSGLPSDRFSAERTGGSVSTLTIQRTQQEDSAVYLCAAGGYQETQYFGPGTRLLVL.

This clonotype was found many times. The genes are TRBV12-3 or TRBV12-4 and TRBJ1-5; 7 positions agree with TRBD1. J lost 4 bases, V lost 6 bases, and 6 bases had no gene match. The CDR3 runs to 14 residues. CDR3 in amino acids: CASSPGTANQPQHF. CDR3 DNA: TGTGCCAGCAGCCCCGGGACAGCAAATCAGCCCCAGCATTTT.

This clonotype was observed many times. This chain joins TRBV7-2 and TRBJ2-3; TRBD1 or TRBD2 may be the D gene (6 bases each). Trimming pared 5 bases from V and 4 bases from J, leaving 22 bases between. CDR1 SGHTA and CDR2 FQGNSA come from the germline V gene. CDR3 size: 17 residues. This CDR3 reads CASSRSLGPRGADTQYF. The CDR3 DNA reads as TGTGCCAGCAGCCGAAGCCTAGGGCCGAGGGGGGCAGATACGCAGTATTTT. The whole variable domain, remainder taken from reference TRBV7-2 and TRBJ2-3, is GAGVSQSPSNKVTEKGKDVELRCDPISGHTALYWYRQSLGQGLEFLIYFQGNSAPDKSGLPSDRFSAERTGGSVSTLTIQRTQQEDSAVYLCASSRSLGPRGADTQYFGPGTRLTVL.

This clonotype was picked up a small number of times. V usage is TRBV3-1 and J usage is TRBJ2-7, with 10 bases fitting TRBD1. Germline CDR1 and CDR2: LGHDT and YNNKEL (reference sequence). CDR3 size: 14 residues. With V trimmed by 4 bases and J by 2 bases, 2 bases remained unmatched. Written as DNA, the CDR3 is TGTGCCAGCAGCCGACAGGGGGCTGCCTACGAGCAGTACTTC. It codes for CASSRQGAAYEQYF.

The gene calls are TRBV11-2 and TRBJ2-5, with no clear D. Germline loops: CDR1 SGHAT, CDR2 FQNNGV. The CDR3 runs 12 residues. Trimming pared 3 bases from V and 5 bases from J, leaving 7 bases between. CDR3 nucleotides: TGTGCCAGCAGCTTGCAGGCGGAGACCCAGTACTTC. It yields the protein CASSLQAETQYF.

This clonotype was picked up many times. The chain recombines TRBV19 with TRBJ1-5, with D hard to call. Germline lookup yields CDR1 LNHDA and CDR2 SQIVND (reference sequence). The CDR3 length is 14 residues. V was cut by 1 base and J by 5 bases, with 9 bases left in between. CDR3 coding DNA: TGTGCCAGTAGTATAGGCGGGATCGATCAGCCCCAGCATTTT. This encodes CASSIGGIDQPQHF.